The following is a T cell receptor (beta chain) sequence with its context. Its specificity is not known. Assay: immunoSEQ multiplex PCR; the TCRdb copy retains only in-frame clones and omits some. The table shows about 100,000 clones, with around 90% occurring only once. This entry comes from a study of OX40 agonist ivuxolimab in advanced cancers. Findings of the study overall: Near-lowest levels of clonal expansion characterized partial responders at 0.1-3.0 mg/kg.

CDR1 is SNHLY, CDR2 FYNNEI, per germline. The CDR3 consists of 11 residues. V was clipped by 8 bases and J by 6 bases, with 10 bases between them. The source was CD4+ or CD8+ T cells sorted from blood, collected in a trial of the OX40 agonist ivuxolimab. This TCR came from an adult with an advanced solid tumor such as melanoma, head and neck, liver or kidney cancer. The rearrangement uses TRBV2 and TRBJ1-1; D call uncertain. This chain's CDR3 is CASVFGAEAFF. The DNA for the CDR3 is TGTGCCAGCGTCTTTGGCGCTGAAGCTTTCTTT.